This TCR beta chain stems from a study of T cell repertoires and HLA-DP antigens. CDR1 KGHSH and CDR2 LQKENI come from the germline V gene. V was clipped by 3 bases and J by 6 bases, with 4 bases between them. The CDR3 covers 11 residues. CD4+ T cells were isolated untouched, 95% to 98% pure. The table came from immunoSEQ multiplex PCR; TCRdb's copy has only in-frame clones and leaves some out. Found here are about 73,000 clones, 80% of them singletons; the top ten hold roughly 1.4%. Study observations and caveats: Against one allele, clones undetected before culture averaged about 35%; against the other, less than 65%.

The table lists this clone with a few counts. Its antigen is undetermined. This same CDR3 is encoded by further DNA sequences in the sample. This receptor was obtained from a man aged 55 to 70 in good health and CMV-seronegative. Sequencing was done on a sample of CD4+ T cells from PBMCs. V usage is TRBV18 and J usage is TRBJ2-3; D is unresolved. The CDR3 sequence is CASSPSDTQYF. CDR3 bases: TGTGCCAGCTCACCCTCGGATACGCAGTATTTT.